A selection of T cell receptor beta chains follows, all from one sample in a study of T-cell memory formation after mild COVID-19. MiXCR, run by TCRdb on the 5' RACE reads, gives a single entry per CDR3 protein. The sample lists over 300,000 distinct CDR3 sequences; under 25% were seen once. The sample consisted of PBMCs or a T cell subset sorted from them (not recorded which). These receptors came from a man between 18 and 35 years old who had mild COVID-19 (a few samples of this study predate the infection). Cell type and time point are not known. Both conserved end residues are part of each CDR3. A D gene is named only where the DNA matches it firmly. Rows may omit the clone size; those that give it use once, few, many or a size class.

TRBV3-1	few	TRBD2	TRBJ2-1	CASSRTPPWTSGGTEQFF
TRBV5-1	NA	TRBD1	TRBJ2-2	CASSFRPGQGSGELFF
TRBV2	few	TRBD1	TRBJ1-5	CASGFRDRVHQPQHF
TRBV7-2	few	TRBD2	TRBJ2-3	CASSLGGGAGDTQYF
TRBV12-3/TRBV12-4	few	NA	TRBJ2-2	CASRPGFWDGELFF
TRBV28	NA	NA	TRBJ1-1	CASSLPTPGTEAFF
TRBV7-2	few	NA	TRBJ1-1	CASSLFVGSYTEAFF
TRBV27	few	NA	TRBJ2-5	CASSLKRDQETQYF
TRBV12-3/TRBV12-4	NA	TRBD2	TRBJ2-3	CASSPGGAGDTQYF
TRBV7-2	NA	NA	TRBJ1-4	CASSLAPATNEKLFF
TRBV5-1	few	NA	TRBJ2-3	CASSLIGRDTQYF
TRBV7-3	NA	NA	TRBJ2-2	CASSLSGYANTGELFF
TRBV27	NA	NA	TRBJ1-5	CASSLGGYNQPQHF
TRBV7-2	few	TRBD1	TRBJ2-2	CASRWDRVNTGELFF
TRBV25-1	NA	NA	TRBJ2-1	CASSEPRQGGSYNEQFF
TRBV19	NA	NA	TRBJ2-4	CASSIVGGGWAKNIQYF
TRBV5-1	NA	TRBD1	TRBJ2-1	CASSPRGQYNEQFF
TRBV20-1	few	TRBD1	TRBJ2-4	CSATRDSTPSFIQYF
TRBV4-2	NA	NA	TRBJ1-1	CASSQGPTGSSTEAFF
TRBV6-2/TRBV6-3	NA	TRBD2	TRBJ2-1	CASSRFPGGNNEQFF
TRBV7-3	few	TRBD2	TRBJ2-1	CASSLGASGTSEQFF
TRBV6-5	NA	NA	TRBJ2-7	CASSPNMAGSYEQYF
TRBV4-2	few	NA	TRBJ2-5	CASSQETSPIGETQYF
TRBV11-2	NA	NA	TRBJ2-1	CASSLIRRINEQFF
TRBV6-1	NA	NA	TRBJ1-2	CATLQYGYTF
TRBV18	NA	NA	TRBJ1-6	CASSPGSSNSPLHF
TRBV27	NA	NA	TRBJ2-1	CASSPRGDTFWNEQFF
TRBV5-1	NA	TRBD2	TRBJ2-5	CASSLAGGRGGETQYF
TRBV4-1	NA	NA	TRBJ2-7	CASSQVIDYEQYF
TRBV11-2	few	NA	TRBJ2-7	CASSLGSVTLTYEQYF
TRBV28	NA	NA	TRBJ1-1	CASSLSHSNTEAFF
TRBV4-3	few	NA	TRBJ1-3	CASSQEGAFRSGNTIYF
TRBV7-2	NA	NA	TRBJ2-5	CASSLGGHEETQYF
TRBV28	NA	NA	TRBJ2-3	CASSLWRGLTDTQYF
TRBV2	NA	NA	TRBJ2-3	CASSESPDLMQSTQYF
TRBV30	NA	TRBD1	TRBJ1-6	CASRYRDRGNSPLHF
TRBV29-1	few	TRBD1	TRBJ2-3	CSVEPGQYADTQYF
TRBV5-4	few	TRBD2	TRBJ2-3	CASSSGTSGGSTDTQYF
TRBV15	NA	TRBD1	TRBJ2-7	CATSRGQGPYEQYF
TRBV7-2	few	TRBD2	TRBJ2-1	CASSLALGGWGSYNEQFF
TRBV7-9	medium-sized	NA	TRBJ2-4	CASSGRGILLFEAKNIQYF
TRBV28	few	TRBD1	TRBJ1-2	CASSRPRSRGANGYTF
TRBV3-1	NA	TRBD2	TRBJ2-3	CASSQDFAGGLTDTQYF
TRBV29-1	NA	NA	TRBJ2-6	CSVETSGANVLTF
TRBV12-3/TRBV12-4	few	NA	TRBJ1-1	CASSFGQLTEAFF
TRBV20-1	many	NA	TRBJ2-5	CSATEGLETQYF
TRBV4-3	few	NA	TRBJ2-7	CAASSGRAGSEQYF
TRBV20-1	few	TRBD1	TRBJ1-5	CSARGSEGQGGTSNQPQHF
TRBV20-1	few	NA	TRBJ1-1	CSGTGSNTEAFF
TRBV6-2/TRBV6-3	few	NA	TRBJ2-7	CASSYSGGGHEQYF
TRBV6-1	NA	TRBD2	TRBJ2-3	CASSPSWAGGRTDTQYF
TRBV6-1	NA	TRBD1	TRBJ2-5	CASTRDREEETQYF
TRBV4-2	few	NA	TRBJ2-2	CASSQEADTGELFF
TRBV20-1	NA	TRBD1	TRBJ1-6	CSANSPGQGFSSPLHF
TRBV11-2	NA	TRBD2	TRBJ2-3	CASSQTLGLAGYTQYF
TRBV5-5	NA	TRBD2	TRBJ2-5	CASSLPGTTQETQYF
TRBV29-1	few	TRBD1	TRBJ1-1	CSASDRVNTEDFF